The rows below give T cell receptor beta chains drawn from one sample of a study of PD-1 blockade in classical Hodgkin lymphoma. Profiled with immunoSEQ multiplex PCR; TCRdb holds only in-frame clones, not every one. The table lists 12,000 to 15,000 clones, around 82% of them singletons. The sequenced sample was peripheral blood mononuclear cells (PBMCs), obtained before the second cycle of nivolumab. Every receptor here comes from a human donor with classical Hodgkin lymphoma. Both conserved end residues are part of each CDR3. Not every row has a clone size; where given, it reads once, few, many or a size class.

clone size | J gene | CDR3 length | V gene | CDR3 protein
NA | TRBJ1-2 | 14 | TRBV5-6 | CASFSQGPNYGYTF
once | TRBJ1-5 | 15 | TRBV5-6 | CASSSGQGAGQPQHF
NA | TRBJ2-3 | 14 | TRBV9 | CASGGLEVGDTQYF
NA | TRBJ1-2 | 14 | TRBV5-1 | CASSPSGFDYGYTF
NA | TRBJ1-1 | 12 | TRBV2 | CASREISAEAFF
few | TRBJ1-6 | 12 | TRBV10-1 | CASSTTGGLLHF
NA | TRBJ2-1 | 12 | TRBV5-4 | CASSLYYNEQFF
NA | TRBJ1-2 | 13 | TRBV28 | CASSLVDSRGYTF
NA | TRBJ2-1 | 14 | TRBV27 | CASSLLSGRVEQFF
NA | TRBJ2-3 | 15 | TRBV9 | CASSLSGGSTDTQYF
NA | TRBJ1-2 | 14 | TRBV7-9 | CASSTGTAAYGYTF
NA | TRBJ2-7 | 14 | TRBV5-5 | CASSLAGGDNEQYF